This T cell receptor beta chain emerged from a study of blood T cell repertoires in COVID-19. Study information: The United States, Italy and Spain provided the acute and convalescent COVID-19 samples. PBMCs, B-cell-depleted T cells, or T cells provided the cDNA or gDNA that made up the material.

As processed by the authors: Amplification from reference gene primers served as the basis for estimated nucleated cell counts. Assay used: immunoSEQ multiplex PCR; TCRdb lists only in-frame clones, some missing. D and trimming were read from the DNA, whereas the V and J calls and clone size are those reported in that table. The profile covers under 45,000 clones, with around three quarters appearing a single time and roughly 2% taken by the ten largest. There are 13 residues in the CDR3. V was trimmed by 6 bases and J by 0 bases, leaving 8 bases between them. This chain uses TRBV12-3 or TRBV12-4 with TRBJ1-1; no firm D call. This TCR derives from a man in his fifties or sixties with active COVID-19. Sequencing input: peripheral blood. CDR3 sequence: CASSPQMNTEAFF. The DNA for the CDR3 is TGTGCCAGCAGCCCCCAGATGAACACTGAAGCTTTCTTT.